A selection of T cell receptor beta chains follows, all from one sample in a study of T cell responses to AZD1222 COVID-19 vaccine. This table comes from immunoSEQ multiplex PCR, and its TCRdb copy is limited to in-frame clones, with some not included. The table includes about 150,000 clones, more than 75% detected once. The source material was peripheral blood, sampled on day 0 of AZD1222 vaccination. These receptors all come from an adult in good health. Each CDR3 is given with its conserved first and last residue. The D gene is left open where the match is weak. Size is omitted from some rows. Given values are once, few, many or a class for expanded clones.

-,TRBV27,TRBJ2-7,-,CASNPGAQPYEQYF,TGTGCCAGCAACCCGGGGGCCCAGCCCTACGAGCAGTACTTC
-,TRBV25-1,TRBJ2-2,-,CASRVASYGELFF,TGTGCCAGCAGAGTAGCTTCCTACGGGGAGCTGTTTTTT
-,TRBV7-9,TRBJ1-2,-,CASSLNGIYGYTF,TGTGCCAGCAGCTTAAACGGAATCTATGGCTACACCTTC
-,TRBV19,TRBJ1-1,-,CASSLFANTEAFF,TGTGCCAGTAGCTTATTTGCGAACACTGAAGCTTTCTTT
-,TRBV7-8,TRBJ2-7,-,CASSPRWDFYEQYF,TGTGCCAGCAGCCCCCGCTGGGATTTCTACGAGCAGTACTTC
-,TRBV27,TRBJ1-1,-,CASQQTLRRLENTEAFF,TGTGCCAGCCAACAGACACTGCGCCGTTTAGAGAACACTGAAGCTTTCTTT
-,TRBV11-2,TRBJ2-7,-,CASSSDPGEQYF,TGTGCCAGCAGCTCGGACCCAGGGGAGCAGTACTTC
-,TRBV10-3,TRBJ1-2,-,CAISESRGAGYTF,TGTGCCATCAGTGAGTCTAGGGGGGCTGGCTACACCTTC
once,TRBV6-6,TRBJ2-1,-,CASSSPDSTGWQFF,TGTGCCAGCAGTTCCCCGGACTCGACTGGATGGCAGTTCTTC
-,TRBV18,TRBJ2-7,-,CASSPQDSYEQYF,TGTGCCAGCTCACCCCAAGACTCCTACGAGCAGTACTTC
-,TRBV14,TRBJ1-5,-,CARIKGEVTGAFFQPQHF,TGTGCCAGAATAAAGGGGGAAGTGACAGGAGCCTTTTTTCAGCCCCAGCATTTT
-,TRBV5-1,TRBJ1-6,-,CASSYERNSPLHF,TGCGCCAGCAGCTACGAGCGGAATTCACCCCTCCACTTT
-,TRBV12-5,TRBJ2-7,-,CASGSTGGAYEQYF,TGTGCTAGTGGTTCCACAGGGGGGGCCTACGAGCAGTACTTC
once,TRBV19,TRBJ1-5,TRBD1,CASDRTGNQPQHF,TGTGCCAGCGACCGGACAGGGAATCAGCCCCAGCATTTT
-,TRBV9,TRBJ2-3,-,CASSPRPTVHTDTQYF,TGTGCCAGCAGCCCGAGACCGACCGTCCACACAGATACGCAGTATTTT
-,TRBV7-6,TRBJ2-2,-,CASSQGQGRGGELFF,TGTGCCAGCAGCCAGGGGCAGGGAAGAGGCGGGGAGCTGTTTTTT
-,TRBV6-6,TRBJ2-3,-,CASSYSGLSGTDTQYF,TGTGCCAGCAGTTACTCGGGACTGAGTGGCACAGATACGCAGTATTTT
-,TRBV18,TRBJ2-5,-,CASSPSTASGETQYF,TGTGCCAGCTCACCTTCCACAGCTTCGGGGGAGACCCAGTACTTC
once,TRBV4-3,TRBJ1-2,-,CASSPSVAANYGYTF,TGCGCCAGCAGCCCCTCGGTTGCCGCTAACTATGGCTACACCTTC
-,TRBV10-3,TRBJ2-3,-,CAISESRVGTDTQYF,TGTGCCATCAGTGAGTCAAGAGTGGGTACAGATACGCAGTATTTT
-,TRBV7-2,TRBJ2-3,TRBD2,CASSLEGSGGDTDTQYF,TGTGCCAGCAGCTTAGAGGGTAGCGGGGGCGACACAGATACGCAGTATTTT
-,TRBV9,TRBJ2-3,-,CASSEGGRGTDTQYF,TGTGCCAGCAGCGAGGGGGGCAGGGGCACAGATACGCAGTATTTT
-,TRBV9,TRBJ2-2,TRBD2,CASSARGGPGELFF,TGTGCCAGCAGCGCGCGGGGGGGCCCCGGGGAGCTGTTTTTT
-,TRBV30,TRBJ1-3,-,CAWSARHPGTSLRNTIYF,TGTGCCTGGAGTGCGCGACACCCCGGGACAAGTTTAAGAAACACCATATATTTT
-,TRBV18,TRBJ1-6,-,CASSPGTVNSPLHF,TGTGCCAGCTCACCTGGTACAGTAAATTCACCCCTCCACTTT
-,TRBV5-1,TRBJ1-4,-,CASSLAASGGNEKLFF,TGCGCCAGCAGCTTGGCGGCTTCTGGGGGGAATGAAAAACTGTTTTTT
-,TRBV18,TRBJ1-5,-,CASSQQNNQPQHF,TGTGCCAGCTCACAACAGAATAATCAGCCCCAGCATTTT
-,TRBV10-3,TRBJ1-2,-,CAISEQGKEGYTF,TGTGCCATCAGTGAACAAGGGAAAGAGGGCTACACCTTC
-,TRBV4-1,TRBJ2-1,TRBD2,CASSPPSGGGYNEQFF,TGCGCCAGCAGCCCACCTAGCGGGGGTGGCTACAATGAGCAGTTCTTC
-,TRBV3-1/TRBV3-2,TRBJ2-5,-,CASSQDRGETQYF,TGTGCCAGCAGCCAAGATAGGGGGGAGACCCAGTACTTC
-,TRBV7-2,TRBJ1-5,-,CASSYNQGSDQPQHF,TGTGCCAGCAGCTACAACCAGGGCTCGGATCAGCCCCAGCATTTT
-,TRBV12-3/TRBV12-4,TRBJ1-1,-,CGTGGTEAFF,TGTGGCACGGGTGGCACTGAAGCTTTCTTT
-,TRBV5-4,TRBJ2-7,TRBD1,CASSLAGRQGHEQYF,TGTGCCAGCAGCTTGGCCGGAAGACAGGGTCACGAGCAGTACTTC
-,TRBV2,TRBJ2-3,TRBD2,CASTAGGPEDTQYF,TGTGCCAGTACAGCGGGGGGGCCAGAAGATACGCAGTATTTT
-,TRBV2,TRBJ1-5,-,CASRSGRRDQPQHF,TGTGCCAGCAGGTCGGGCCGGCGGGACCAGCCCCAGCATTTT
once,TRBV2,TRBJ2-7,-,CASSSSYEQYF,TGTGCCAGCAGTTCTAGCTACGAGCAGTACTTC
once,TRBV6-1,TRBJ2-3,-,CASSEAHGGTTDTQYF,TGTGCCAGCAGTGAAGCGCACGGTGGGACCACAGATACGCAGTATTTT
-,TRBV19,TRBJ2-5,TRBD2,CASSPRLAGGPAQETQYF,TGTGCCAGTAGTCCCAGACTAGCGGGGGGGCCGGCCCAAGAGACCCAGTACTTC
-,TRBV19,TRBJ2-1,-,CASSPQQANEQFF,TGTGCCAGTAGTCCCCAACAGGCAAACGAGCAGTTCTTC
few,TRBV7-8,TRBJ2-3,TRBD2,CASSTRTSGGLDTQYF,TGTGCCAGCAGCACCCGGACTAGCGGGGGCCTTGATACGCAGTATTTT
-,TRBV3-1/TRBV3-2,TRBJ2-7,-,CASSHTGSYEQYF,TGTGCCAGCAGCCATACCGGATCCTACGAGCAGTACTTC